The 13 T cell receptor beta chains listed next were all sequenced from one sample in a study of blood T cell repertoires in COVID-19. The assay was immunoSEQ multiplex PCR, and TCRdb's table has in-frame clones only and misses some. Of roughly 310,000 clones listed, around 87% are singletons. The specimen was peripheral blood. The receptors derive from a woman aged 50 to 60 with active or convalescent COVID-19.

The CDR3 spells CASSLTSGRVYEQYF. The CDR3 DNA sequence: TGTGCCAGCAGTTTGACTAGCGGGAGAGTCTACGAGCAGTACTTC. The chain couples TRBV27 to TRBJ2-7, with TRBD2 matching over 12 bases. Trimming at V came to 3 bases and at J to 3 bases, leaving 3 bases not matched to a gene. Per germline, CDR1 MNHEY and CDR2 SMNVEV (reference sequence). CDR3 size: 15 residues.

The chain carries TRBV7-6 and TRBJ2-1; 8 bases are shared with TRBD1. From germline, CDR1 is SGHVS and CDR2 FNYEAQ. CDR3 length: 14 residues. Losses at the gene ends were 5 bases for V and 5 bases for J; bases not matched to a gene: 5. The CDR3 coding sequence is TGTGCCAGCAGCAAACAGACAGGGGACAATGAGCAGTTCTTC. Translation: CASSKQTGDNEQFF.

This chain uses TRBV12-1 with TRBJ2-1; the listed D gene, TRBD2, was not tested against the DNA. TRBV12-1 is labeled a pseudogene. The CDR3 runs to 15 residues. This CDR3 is CASSSPGSRGNEQFF. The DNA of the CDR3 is TGTGCCAGCAGCAGTCCGGGATCCCGGGGCAATGAGCAGTTCTTC.

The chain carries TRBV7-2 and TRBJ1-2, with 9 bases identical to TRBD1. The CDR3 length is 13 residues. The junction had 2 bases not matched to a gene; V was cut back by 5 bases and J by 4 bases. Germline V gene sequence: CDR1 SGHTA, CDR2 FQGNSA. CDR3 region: CASSATGGYGYTF. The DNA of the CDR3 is TGTGCCAGCAGCGCGACAGGGGGCTATGGCTACACCTTC.

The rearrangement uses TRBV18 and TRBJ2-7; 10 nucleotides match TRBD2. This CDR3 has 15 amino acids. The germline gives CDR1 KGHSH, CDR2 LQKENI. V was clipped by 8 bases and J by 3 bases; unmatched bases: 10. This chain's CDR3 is CASRLASGGYYEQYF. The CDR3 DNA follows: TGTGCCAGCCGACTGGCTAGCGGGGGATACTACGAGCAGTACTTC.

The CDR3 region is CASASGTRNTEAFF. The CDR3 DNA is TGTGCTAGTGCCTCCGGGACAAGGAACACTGAAGCTTTCTTT. The rearrangement joins TRBV12-5 to TRBJ1-1; maybe TRBD1 (6 bases). This CDR3 has 14 residues. Trimming left V 7 bases short and J 1 base short, with 13 bases between. Germline V lookup: CDR1 LGHNT, CDR2 FRNRAP.

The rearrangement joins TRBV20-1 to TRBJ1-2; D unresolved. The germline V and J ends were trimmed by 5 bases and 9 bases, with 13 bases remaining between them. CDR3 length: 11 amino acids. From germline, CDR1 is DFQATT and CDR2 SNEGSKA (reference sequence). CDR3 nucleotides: TGCAGTGCTGCTGACACCATGAGCTACACCTTC. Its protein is CSAADTMSYTF.

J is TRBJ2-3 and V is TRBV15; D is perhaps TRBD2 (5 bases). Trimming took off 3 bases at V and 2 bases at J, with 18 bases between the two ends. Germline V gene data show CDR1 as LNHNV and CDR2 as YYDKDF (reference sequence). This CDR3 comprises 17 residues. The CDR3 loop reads CATSRVVGGSITDTQYF. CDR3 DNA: TGTGCCACCAGCAGGGTTGTAGGCGGGTCCATCACAGATACGCAGTATTTT.

The CDR3 DNA follows: TGCGCCAGCAGCCAAGAACCAATGATGGCAGGAGCTTTCTTT. Translated: CASSQEPMMAGAFF. V is TRBV4-3 and J is TRBJ1-1; D remains ambiguous. Trimming removed 0 bases at V and 10 bases at J, with 15 bases between. The germline CDR1 and CDR2 sequences are LGHNA and YSLEER. The CDR3 sequence is 14 residues long.

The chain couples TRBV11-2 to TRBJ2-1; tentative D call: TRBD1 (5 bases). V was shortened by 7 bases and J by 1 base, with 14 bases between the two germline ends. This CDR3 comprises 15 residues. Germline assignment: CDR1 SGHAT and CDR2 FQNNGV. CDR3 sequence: CASTSLRGSYNEQFF. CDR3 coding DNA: TGTGCCAGCACCTCCTTAAGGGGATCCTACAATGAGCAGTTCTTC. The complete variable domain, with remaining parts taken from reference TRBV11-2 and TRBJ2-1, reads EAGVAQSPRYKIIEKRQSVAFWCNPISGHATLYWYQQILGQGPKLLIQFQNNGVVDDSQLPKDRFSAERLKGVDSTLKIQPAKLEDSAVYLCASTSLRGSYNEQFFGPGTRLTVL.

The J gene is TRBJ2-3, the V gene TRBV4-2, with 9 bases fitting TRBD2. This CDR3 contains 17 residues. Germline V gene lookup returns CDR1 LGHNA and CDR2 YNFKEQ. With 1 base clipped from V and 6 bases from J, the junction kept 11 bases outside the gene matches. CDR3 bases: TGTGCCAGCAGCCAAGGGGCTTTAGCGGGAGAGGGGGATACGCAGTATTTT. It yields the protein CASSQGALAGEGDTQYF.

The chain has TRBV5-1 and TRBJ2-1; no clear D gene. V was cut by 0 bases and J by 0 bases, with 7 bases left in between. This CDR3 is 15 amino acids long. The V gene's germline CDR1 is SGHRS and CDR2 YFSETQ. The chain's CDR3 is CASSLARISYNEQFF. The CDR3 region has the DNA TGCGCCAGCAGCTTGGCCAGGATCTCCTACAATGAGCAGTTCTTC.

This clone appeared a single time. The CDR3 loop reads CSASGSGGNTIYF. The CDR3 DNA reads TGCAGTGCTAGTGGGTCGGGGGGAAACACCATATATTTT. This chain connects TRBV20-1 to TRBJ1-3, with D unresolved. V was trimmed by 3 bases and J by 4 bases, leaving 10 bases between them. This CDR3 is 13 amino acids long. CDR1 is DFQATT and CDR2 is SNEGSKA in the germline V gene (reference sequence).